This TCR beta chain was identified during a study of graft-versus-host responses after intestinal transplantation (dated by TCRdb to about 2021). Regarding the study in general: The transplants that recipients received were multivisceral, liver-intestinal, or isolated intestinal. To identify alloreactive clones, pre-transplant mixed lymphocyte reaction products were sequenced and then compared with unstimulated pre-transplant donor and recipient T cells. Of the approximately 25 intestinal transplant recipients enrolled in the cohort, one of whom was a retransplant, a few patients without pretransplant specimens were excluded. A peak of at least 4% donor T cells among recipient peripheral blood mononuclear cells was the definition used for donor T cell macrochimerism. Every recipient was given anti-thymocyte globulin induction, followed by about three years of maintenance tacrolimus and steroids. After intestinal transplantation, graft-versus-host and host-versus-graft alloreactive T cell clones were followed in the graft, circulation and bone marrow using bulk TCR-beta CDR3 sequencing. Rather than going through the commercial service, samples from a few later patients were sequenced in-house on an Illumina MiSeq and processed with MiXCR.

The germline V gene specifies MRHNA as CDR1 and SNTAGT as CDR2. The cysteine opens and the phenylalanine closes a CDR3 of 17 amino acids. The only DNA kept is the CDR3, 51 bases in frame from the first base. Trimming at the junction amounts to 5 bases on V and 4 bases on J, and the germline ends lie 23 bases apart. To note about this clone: Its antigen is currently not known. No clone much larger than this one lies a single base away; base qualities are absent.

Blood samples were collected up to 4 times in the first month after transplant and then at least monthly when available. The protocol used for the library was the immunoSEQ multiplex PCR assay. For most patients, high-throughput TCR-beta CDR3 sequencing of genomic DNA was performed by Adaptive Biotechnologies. In the authors' own workflow: Adaptive's ImmunoSEQ software supplied the TCR sequencing data for under 20 patients, while MiXCR and VDJtools were used to process a few other patients. Because the origin of CDR3 nucleotide sequences shared between donor and recipient could not be assigned, those sequences were removed. To count as alloreactive, a clone needed at least 2-fold expansion over unstimulated cells and a minimum CFSE-low frequency of 0.002% (template counts) or 0.001% (read counts). Clones detected in sequenced pre-transplant spleen, lymph node, or MLR CFSE-low populations of the donor or recipient were defined as mappable. Cumulative frequency of alloreactive clones was calculated as a percentage of all sequences weighted by copy number. What TCRdb holds here is the immuneACCESS table cut down to in-frame rearrangements. Part of the clones is not present; checked against another copy, under half of the missing clones reflect an unresolved V gene, and the others are unexplained. The V and J calls and the clone size are those of that table, but D and trimming were determined from the DNA. A total of roughly 23,000 clones appear in this sample, approximately 90% of them only once. Less than 2% of the sample goes to the ten largest clones.

General conclusions and limits of the study: Early after transplant, peak levels of circulating GvH clones were found to be associated with declines in HvG clones. Patients with donor T cell macrochimerism had high GvH to HvG T cell clonal ratios in their allografts. Conclusions were limited by the relatively low number and heterogeneity of intestinal transplant patients. GvH clones were detected in recipient bone marrow, and some of these GvH clones were observed earlier in ileal mucosa or blood, consistent with an intestinal mucosal origin.

The chain uses TRBV6-4 and TRBJ1-2; a confident D gene designation cannot be given. The sequence was obtained from a human patient who received an intestinal transplant, so some T cells may come from the graft donor. The material sequenced was PBMCs, taken approximately 38 days after intestinal transplant. The sequenced DNA: TGTGCCAGCAGTCTAGGAGTCCCACACGGAAAGACCTATGGCTACACCTTC. Translation gives CASSLGVPHGKTYGYTF.